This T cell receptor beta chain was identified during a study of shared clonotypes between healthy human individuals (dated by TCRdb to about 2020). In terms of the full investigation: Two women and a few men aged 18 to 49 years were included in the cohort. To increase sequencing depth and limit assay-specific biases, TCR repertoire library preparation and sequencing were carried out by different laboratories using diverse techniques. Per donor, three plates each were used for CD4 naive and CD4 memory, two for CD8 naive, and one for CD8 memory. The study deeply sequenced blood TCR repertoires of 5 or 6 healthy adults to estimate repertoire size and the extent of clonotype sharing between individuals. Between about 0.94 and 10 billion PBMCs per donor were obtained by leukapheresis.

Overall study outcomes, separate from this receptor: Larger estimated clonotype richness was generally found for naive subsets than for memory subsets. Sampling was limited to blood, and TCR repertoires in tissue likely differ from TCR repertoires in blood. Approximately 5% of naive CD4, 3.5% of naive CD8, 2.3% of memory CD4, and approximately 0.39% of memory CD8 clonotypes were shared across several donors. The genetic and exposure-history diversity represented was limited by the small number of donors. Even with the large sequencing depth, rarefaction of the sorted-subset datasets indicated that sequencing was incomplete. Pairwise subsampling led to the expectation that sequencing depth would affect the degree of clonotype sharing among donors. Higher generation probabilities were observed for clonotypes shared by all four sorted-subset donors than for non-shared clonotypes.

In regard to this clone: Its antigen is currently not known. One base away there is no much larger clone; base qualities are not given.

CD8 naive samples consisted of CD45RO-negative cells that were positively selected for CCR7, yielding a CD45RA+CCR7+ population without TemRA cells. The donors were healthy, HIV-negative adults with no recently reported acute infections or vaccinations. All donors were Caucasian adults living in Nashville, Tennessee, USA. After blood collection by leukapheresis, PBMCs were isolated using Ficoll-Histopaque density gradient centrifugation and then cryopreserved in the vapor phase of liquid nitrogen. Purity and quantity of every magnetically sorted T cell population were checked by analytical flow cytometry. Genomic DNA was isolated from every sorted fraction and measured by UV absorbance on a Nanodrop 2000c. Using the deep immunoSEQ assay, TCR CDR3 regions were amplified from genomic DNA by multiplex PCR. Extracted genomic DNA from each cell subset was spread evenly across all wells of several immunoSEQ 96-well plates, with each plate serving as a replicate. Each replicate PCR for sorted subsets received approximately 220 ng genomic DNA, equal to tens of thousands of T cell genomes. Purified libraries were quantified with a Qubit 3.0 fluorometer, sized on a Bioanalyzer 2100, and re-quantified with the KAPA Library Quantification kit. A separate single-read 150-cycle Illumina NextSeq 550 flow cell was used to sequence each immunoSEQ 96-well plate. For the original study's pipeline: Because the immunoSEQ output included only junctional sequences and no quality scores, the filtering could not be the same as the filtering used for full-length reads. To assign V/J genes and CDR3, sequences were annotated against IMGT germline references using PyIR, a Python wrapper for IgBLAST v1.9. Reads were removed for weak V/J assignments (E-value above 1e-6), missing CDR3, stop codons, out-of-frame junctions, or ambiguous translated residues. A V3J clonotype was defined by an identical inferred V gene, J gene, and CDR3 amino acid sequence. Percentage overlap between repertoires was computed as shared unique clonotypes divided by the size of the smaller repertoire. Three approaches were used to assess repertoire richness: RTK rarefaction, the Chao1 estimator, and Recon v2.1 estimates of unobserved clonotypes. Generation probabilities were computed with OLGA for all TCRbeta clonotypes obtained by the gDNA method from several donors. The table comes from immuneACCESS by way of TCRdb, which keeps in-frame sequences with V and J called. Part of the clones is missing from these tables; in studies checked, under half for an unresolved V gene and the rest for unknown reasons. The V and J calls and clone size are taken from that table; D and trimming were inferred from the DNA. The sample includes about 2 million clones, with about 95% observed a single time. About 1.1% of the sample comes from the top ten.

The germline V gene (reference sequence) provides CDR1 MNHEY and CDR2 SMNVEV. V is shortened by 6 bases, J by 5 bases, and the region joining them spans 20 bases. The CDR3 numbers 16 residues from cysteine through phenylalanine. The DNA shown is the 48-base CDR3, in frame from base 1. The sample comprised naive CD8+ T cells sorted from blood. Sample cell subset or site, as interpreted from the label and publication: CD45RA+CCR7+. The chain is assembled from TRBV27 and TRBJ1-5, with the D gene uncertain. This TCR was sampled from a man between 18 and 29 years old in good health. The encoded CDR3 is CASSPLGLYSDQPQHF. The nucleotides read TGTGCCAGCAGCCCACTCGGATTGTACTCCGATCAGCCCCAGCATTTT.